This T cell receptor (beta chain) originates from a study of blood T cell repertoires in COVID-19. The wider study: Samples of COVID-19 (acute and convalescent) were obtained from the United States, Italy and Spain.

The CDR3 is made up of 17 amino acids. V lost 0 bases and J 0 bases, leaving 11 bases between the germline ends. As originally analysed: Amplification of reference gene primers provided the estimated nucleated cell counts. The method was immunoSEQ multiplex PCR; TCRdb's version includes in-frame clones alone and lacks a portion of them. V and J calls and clone size are given by that table; D and trimming were obtained from the DNA. The data hold 30,000 to 35,000 clones, with approximately 82% observed a single time. The chain carries TRBV23-1 and TRBJ1-4; D possibly corresponds to TRBD1 (6 bases). TRBV23-1 falls under the ORF class, with uncertain function. The clonotype was recovered from a man older than 75 with active or convalescent COVID-19. Sequencing used peripheral blood. CDR3 amino acids: CASSQSPDRTTNEKLFF. The CDR3 region has the DNA TGCGCCAGCAGTCAATCTCCCGACAGGACAACTAATGAAAAACTGTTTTTT.